The 21 T cell receptor beta chains below come from one sample, sequenced in a study of blood T cells in healthy people across ages. Through a sample-barcoded 5' primer and a J-beta primer mix, a second PCR was run for roughly 6 to 11 cycles. TCRdb redid the calling of the 5' RACE reads with MiXCR, one entry per CDR3 protein. Of about 1.4 million distinct CDR3 sequences in the sample, around 59% are singletons; the top ten hold 6.7%. The sample was blood. The receptors originated from a man younger than 30 in good health.

The chain joins TRBV10-3 to TRBJ2-3; 7 nucleotides align to TRBD1. Germline loops: CDR1 ENHRY, CDR2 SYGVKD. The length of the CDR3 is 15 residues. Trimming at V came to 4 bases and at J to 0 bases, leaving 4 bases not matched to a gene. CDR3 coding DNA: TGTGCCATCAGTGCGGGGACAGAGAGCACAGATACGCAGTATTTT. Its translation is CAISAGTESTDTQYF.

V and J are TRBV6-6 and TRBJ2-2; 10 bases fit TRBD2. The junction had 2 bases not matched to a gene; V was cut back by 0 bases and J by 4 bases. Germline V gene data show CDR1 as MNHNY and CDR2 as SVGAGI (reference sequence). The CDR3 length is 16 residues. In nucleotides, the CDR3 is TGTGCCAGCAGTTACTCGAGCGGGAGGGCCACCGGGGAGCTGTTTTTT. Translating it yields CASSYSSGRATGELFF.

The CDR3 is CASSSPGPTPLHF. CDR3 nucleotides: TGTGCCAGCAGTAGTCCGGGTCCGACACCCCTCCACTTT. The chain joins TRBV27 to TRBJ1-6; D remains ambiguous. CDR1 is MNHEY, CDR2 SMNVEV, per germline (reference sequence). The length of the CDR3 is 13 residues. The V and J ends lost 5 bases and 11 bases respectively, with 13 bases between them.

In this sample, this clonotype turned up once. The J gene is TRBJ1-2, the V gene TRBV20-1; the D is unclear. The CDR3 covers 12 residues. Per the germline V gene, CDR1 is DFQATT and CDR2 is SNEGSKA (reference sequence). V shed 6 bases and J shed 6 bases, with 14 bases lying between them. CDR3: CSAPTDGDGYTF. In DNA, the CDR3 is TGCAGTGCCCCCACGGACGGCGATGGCTACACCTTC.

The J gene is TRBJ2-7, the V gene TRBV12-3 or TRBV12-4; tentative D call: TRBD1 (7 bases). There are 14 residues in the CDR3. Trimming shortened V by 4 bases and J by 1 base, and 11 bases separated the two germline ends. The CDR3: CASSSTGRSYEQYF. The CDR3, as DNA: TGTGCCAGCAGTTCGACAGGGAGGTCCTACGAGCAGTACTTC.

CDR3 region: CASRPDIPHHSNQPQHF. As DNA, the CDR3 is TGTGCCAGCAGGCCGGACATCCCGCACCATAGCAATCAGCCCCAGCATTTT. This sequence joins TRBV2 and TRBJ1-5; D perhaps matches TRBD1 (5 bases). From germline, CDR1 is SNHLY and CDR2 FYNNEI. This CDR3 region has 17 residues. V lost 6 bases, J lost 0 bases, and 18 bases lay in between.

The CDR3 nucleotides are TGTGCCAGCAGCCTCCGGACCAATAACAATGAGCAGTTCTTC. Translating gives CASSLRTNNNEQFF. J is TRBJ2-1 and V is TRBV7-9; D uncertain. Germline V CDR1 and CDR2: SEHNR, FQNEAQ (reference sequence). With 5 bases removed from V and 5 bases from J, the gap between germline ends came to 13 bases. This CDR3 spans 14 amino acids.

The V and J genes are TRBV4-1 and TRBJ2-3; the match to TRBD1 covers 9 bases. The CDR3 contains 17 residues. V dropped 4 bases and J dropped 0; count of bases not matched to a gene: 8. CDR1 and CDR2 from the germline V gene are MGHRA and YSYEKL. The CDR3 here is CASSPIRDRVSTDTQYF. CDR3 nucleotides: TGCGCCAGCAGCCCTATACGGGACAGGGTTAGCACAGATACGCAGTATTTT.

As to this clonotype: At one of its ends the junction is not consistent with the germline gene, which may arise from a read error. The chain joins TRBV5-6 to TRBJ2-1, with TRBD1 matching 11 bases. Germline V gives CDR1 SGHDT, CDR2 YYEEEE. The CDR3 sequence is 15 residues long. The CDR3 is CASSLVPGQGVEQFF. CDR3 nucleotide sequence: TGTGCCAGCAGTTTGGTTCCGGGACAGGGGGTCGAGCAGTTCTTC.

The gene calls are TRBV20-1 and TRBJ1-2; no firm D call. Looked up from germline, CDR1 is DFQATT and CDR2 is SNEGSKA (reference sequence). The CDR3 runs to 11 residues. The V and J ends lost 5 bases and 7 bases respectively, with 11 bases between them. CDR3 bases: TGCAGTGCTCACAACGGATTTGGCTACACCTTC. It encodes CSAHNGFGYTF.

The genes are TRBV2 and TRBJ1-6; tentatively, D is TRBD1 (6 bases). Per germline, CDR1 SNHLY and CDR2 FYNNEI. This CDR3 spans 14 amino acids. Trimming pared 5 bases from V and 5 bases from J, leaving 10 bases between. This chain's CDR3 is CASSKDRNNSPLHF. For the CDR3, the DNA is TGTGCCAGCAGTAAGGACAGAAATAATTCACCCCTCCACTTT. Full variable domain (outside the CDR3, taken from reference TRBV2 and TRBJ1-6): EPEVTQTPSHQVTQMGQEVILRCVPISNHLYFYWYRQILGQKVEFLVSFYNNEISEKSEIFDDQFSVERPDGSNFTLKIRSTKLEDSAMYFCASSKDRNNSPLHFGNGTRLTVT.

This clonotype was counted between two and nine times. DNA for the CDR3: TGTGCCAGCAGTTTAGCTGACAGTGTCTCTGGGGCCAACGTCCTGACTTTC. This translates into CASSLADSVSGANVLTF. The rearrangement joins TRBV12-3 or TRBV12-4 to TRBJ2-6; tentatively, D is TRBD1 (5 bases). The V gene lost 0 bases and the J gene lost 0 bases, with 9 bases spanning the gap. The CDR3 totals 17 residues.

The genes are TRBV2 and TRBJ2-7; tentative D call: TRBD1 (6 bases). CDR1 SNHLY and CDR2 FYNNEI come from the germline V gene. V shed 1 base and J shed 3 bases, with 10 bases lying between them. The CDR3 is 14 amino acids. The chain's CDR3 is CASSEGGLYYEQYF. In nucleotides, the CDR3 is TGTGCCAGCAGTGAAGGGGGGCTATACTACGAGCAGTACTTC.

This clonotype showed up just a few times. The chain combines TRBV29-1 with TRBJ2-1, with D unresolved. From germline, CDR1 is SQVTM and CDR2 ANQGSEA. The CDR3 is 11 residues long. Trimming took 7 bases from V and 4 from J, leaving 8 bases between them. CDR3 in DNA: TGCAGCGGTATACTATACAATGAGCAGTTCTTC. Amino acid sequence: CSGILYNEQFF.

This clonotype was seen just once. V gene TRBV7-9 combines with J gene TRBJ2-7, with a tentative D call TRBD1 (6 bases). Germline CDR1 SEHNR, CDR2 FQNEAQ (reference sequence). V was cut by 1 base and J by 3 bases, with 19 bases left in between. There are 17 residues in the CDR3. The CDR3: CASSLGGVTGNYYEQYF. In nucleotides, the CDR3 is TGTGCCAGCAGCTTAGGAGGCGTTACAGGGAACTACTACGAGCAGTACTTC.

This clonotype turned up a few times. The chain uses TRBV27 and TRBJ2-5; unclear D gene. The CDR3 has 11 amino acids. CDR1 and CDR2 (germline): MNHEY, SMNVEV (reference sequence). V dropped 6 bases and J dropped 6 bases, with 8 bases sitting between them. CDR3 protein: CASRWAQTQYF. CDR3 in DNA: TGTGCCAGCAGGTGGGCGCAGACCCAGTACTTC.

The V call is TRBV7-2, the J call TRBJ2-1, with 10 bases fitting TRBD2. CDR1 SGHTA and CDR2 FQGNSA come from the germline V gene. V was clipped by 5 bases and J by 10 bases; unmatched bases: 14. The CDR3 consists of 16 residues. This CDR3 is CASSPSGSSGSGEQFF. CDR3 coding DNA: TGTGCCAGCAGCCCTAGTGGGTCTAGCGGGAGCGGGGAGCAGTTCTTC.

This clonotype was seen only a few times. The rearrangement uses TRBV12-3 or TRBV12-4 and TRBJ2-3; D not resolved. The CDR3 consists of 14 residues. Trimming left V 3 bases short and J 7 bases short, with 14 bases between. CDR3 DNA: TGTGCCAGCAGTTTCACGGACCTCAGAAATACGCAGTATTTT. Translated: CASSFTDLRNTQYF.

The sample holds a few counts of this clonotype. The V call is TRBV12-3 or TRBV12-4, the J call TRBJ2-3, with 12 bases aligning to TRBD2. Trimming took 5 bases from V and 0 from J; bases not matched to a gene: 9. There are 18 residues in the CDR3. Written as DNA, the CDR3 is TGTGCCAGCAGTCCACTAGCGGGAGGACCGACTAGCACAGATACGCAGTATTTT. The encoded protein is CASSPLAGGPTSTDTQYF.

This chain joins TRBV7-2 and TRBJ2-1; TRBD2 is a possible D gene (6 bases). This CDR3 is 12 amino acids long. CDR1 SGHTA and CDR2 FQGNSA come from the germline V gene. The V end lost 5 bases, the J end lost 11 bases, and 13 bases lay between the germline ends. In nucleotides, the CDR3 is TGTGCCAGCAGCCTCTATAGCGGAAAGCAGTTCTTC. Encoded protein: CASSLYSGKQFF.

The chain uses TRBV7-2 and TRBJ1-2, with TRBD1 as a possible D gene (6 bases). CDR1 is SGHTA, CDR2 FQGNSA, per germline. V was cut by 4 bases and J by 7 bases, with 16 bases left in between. The CDR3 has 14 amino acids. CDR3 in DNA: TGTGCCAGCAGCTATGGTACAGGGTCCGGTGGCTACACCTTC. It specifies CASSYGTGSGGYTF.